This T cell receptor (beta chain) was recorded in a study of blood T cell repertoires in COVID-19 (dated by TCRdb to 2020 to 2022). Background for the entire study: The collaborator samples originated in the United States, Italy and Spain and spanned the acute and convalescent phases of COVID-19. The samples were drawn from two sources: the first 160 participants of the ongoing ImmuneRACE study, and 1,000 to 1,500 subjects contributed by 6 global collaborators. The dataset comprised deeply sampled blood TCRbeta repertoires from subjects exposed to, actively infected with, or recovered from COVID-19. Sample metadata almost always included a de-identified subject ID, COVID-19 status, age in years and sex. The repertoires were released in a freely available public database meant as a resource for research on the immune response to SARS-CoV-2. The prospective study material was composed of cDNA or gDNA derived from T cells, B-cell-depleted T cells, or PBMCs. Where available, HLA class I and class II types were taken from metadata supplied by the sample provider and were not determined by assay-based typing. Broader findings and caveats from the paper: Clinical and demographic metadata were provided uncurated, with the amount varying by source and participant.

As to this clone: No antigen is known for it. No qualities accompany the bases; no much larger clone lies one base away.

The immunoSEQ Assay, a bias-controlled multiplex PCR, was used to amplify TCRbeta CDR3 regions from genomic DNA. Per the authors' processing: The number of nucleated cells in each sample was estimated by amplification of reference gene primers within the assay. To quantify the absolute abundance of each unique TCRbeta CDR3 rearrangement, sequence reads were collapsed and filtered. For each sample, productive Simpson clonality was calculated as the square root of Simpson's diversity index across productive rearrangements. The table was pulled from immuneACCESS by TCRdb, which kept in-frame rearrangements only. Such tables lose some clones; where checked, under half of the loss comes from unresolved V genes, and the rest has no known cause. That table gives V, J and clone size, and the DNA gave D and trimming. The sample records roughly 260,000 clones, approximately 86% of which are singletons. Of the sample, approximately 9.8% falls within the top ten clones.

Samples from volunteer blood donors who had recovered from COVID-19 were contributed by a second Seattle source. Each collaborating institution followed its own protocols to collect whole blood in K2EDTA tubes. For TCRbeta analysis, collaborators shipped samples as frozen whole blood, isolated PBMCs, or DNA extracted from either of those sample types. Looking up the germline V gene yields CDR1 SGHTA and CDR2 FQGNSA. Relative to germline, V is missing 5 bases and J is missing 3 bases, with 8 bases of the junction outside any gene match. The CDR3 sequence holds 15 residues, the cysteine and phenylalanine included. Left in the record is the CDR3 DNA by itself, 45 bases read in frame from the first base.

This receptor was obtained from a man between 40 and 49 years old who had recovered from COVID-19. Sequencing was done on a sample of peripheral blood. This chain joins TRBV7-2 to TRBJ2-7, and TRBD2 aligns with 9 junction nucleotides. The CDR3 loop reads CASSPLRGGVYEQYF. The DNA sequence is TGTGCCAGCAGCCCCCTGCGGGGGGGCGTCTACGAGCAGTACTTC.